This T cell receptor (beta chain) was obtained from a study of T cells in Graves' hyperthyroidism and ophthalmopathy. This clonotype was found many times. RNA transcripts served as the template for amplifying TCR beta CDR3 regions. HTBI primers drove first-round RT-PCR of the TCR CDR3. Via MiXCR, TCRdb re-called the multiplex PCR reads, giving one row per CDR3 protein. The repertoire holds about 360,000 distinct CDR3 sequences, with around 14% as singletons. The CDR3 length is 12 residues. The V gene lost 2 bases and the J gene lost 3 bases, with 4 bases spanning the gap. The germline CDR1 and CDR2 sequences are MNHEY and SVGEGT.

The chain carries TRBV6-2 or TRBV6-3 and TRBJ1-2; D unclear. This receptor was identified in a young woman with Graves' hyperthyroidism. Sequencing was performed on blood. CDR3 sequence: CASSYPDYGYTF. CDR3 DNA: TGTGCCAGCAGTTACCCCGACTATGGCTACACCTTC.